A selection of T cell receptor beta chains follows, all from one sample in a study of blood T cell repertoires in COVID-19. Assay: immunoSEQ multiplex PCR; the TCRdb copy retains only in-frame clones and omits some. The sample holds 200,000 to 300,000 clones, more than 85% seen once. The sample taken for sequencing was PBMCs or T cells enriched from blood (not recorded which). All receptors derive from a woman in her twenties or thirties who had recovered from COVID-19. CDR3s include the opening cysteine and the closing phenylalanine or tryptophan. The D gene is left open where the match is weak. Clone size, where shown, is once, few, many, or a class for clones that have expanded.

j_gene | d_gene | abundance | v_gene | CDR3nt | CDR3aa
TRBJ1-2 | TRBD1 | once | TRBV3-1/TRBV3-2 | TGTGCCAGCAGCCAAAATTGGGGACAGGGAGTAGAGGGCTACACCTTC | CASSQNWGQGVEGYTF
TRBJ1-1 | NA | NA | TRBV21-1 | TGTGCCAGCGGACAGGGAATGAACACTGAAGCTTTCTTT | CASGQGMNTEAFF
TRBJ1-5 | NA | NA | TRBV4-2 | TGTGCCAGCAGCCAAGATGTCGGACAAGACAATCAGCCCCAGCATTTT | CASSQDVGQDNQPQHF
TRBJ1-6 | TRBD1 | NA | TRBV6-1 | TGTGCCAGCAGTGACCAGGGACAGAGCTTTAATTCACCCCTCCACTTT | CASSDQGQSFNSPLHF
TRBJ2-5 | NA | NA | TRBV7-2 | TGTGCCAGCAGCTTAGATAGAACCACGAGGACCCAGTACTTC | CASSLDRTTRTQYF
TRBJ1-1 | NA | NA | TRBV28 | TGTGCCAGCAATAAAGGACAGATTAACACTGAAGCTTTCTTT | CASNKGQINTEAFF
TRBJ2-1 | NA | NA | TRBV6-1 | TGTGCCAGCAGTGAAGGTTTGGGGGGAGGACAAGACTACAATGAGCAGTTCTTC | CASSEGLGGGQDYNEQFF
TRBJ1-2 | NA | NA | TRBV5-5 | TGTGCCAGCAGCAAGACCCAGGGTATCGATGGCTACACCTTC | CASSKTQGIDGYTF
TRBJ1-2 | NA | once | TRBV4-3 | TGCGCCAGCAGCCAAGTTAGCACGTCTTATGGCTACACCTTC | CASSQVSTSYGYTF
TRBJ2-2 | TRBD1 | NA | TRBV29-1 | TGCAGCGCCACTACGACAGGGGACCGGACCGGGGAGCTGTTTTTT | CSATTTGDRTGELFF
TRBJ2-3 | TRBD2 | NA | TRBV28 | TGTGCCAGCAGTTTATACCCTAGCGGGAGGATAGATACGCAGTATTTT | CASSLYPSGRIDTQYF
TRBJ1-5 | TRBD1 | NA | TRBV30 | TGTGCCTGGAGTCGGGACAGGATCAGTCAGCCCCAGCATTTT | CAWSRDRISQPQHF
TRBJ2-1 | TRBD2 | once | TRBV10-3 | TGTGCCATCAGTGAGCTAGCTAGCGGGAGTGTAGACAATGAGCAGTTCTTC | CAISELASGSVDNEQFF
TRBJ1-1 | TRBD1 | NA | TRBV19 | TGTGCCAGTATTCGGGACAGGGGCTACACTGAAGCTTTCTTT | CASIRDRGYTEAFF
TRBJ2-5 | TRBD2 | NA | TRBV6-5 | TGTGCCAGCAGTTGGACCGCCGGACTAGCGGGAGAAACCCAGTACTTC | CASSWTAGLAGETQYF
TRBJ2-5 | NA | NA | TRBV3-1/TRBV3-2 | TGTGCCAGCAGCCAAGTCAGGGCGGATCAAGAGACCCAGTACTTC | CASSQVRADQETQYF
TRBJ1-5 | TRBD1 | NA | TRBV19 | TGTGCCAGTAGTATCCGAGGACAGGTAAATCAGCCCCAGCATTTT | CASSIRGQVNQPQHF
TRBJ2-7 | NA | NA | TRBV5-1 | TGCGCCAGCAGCTGGATGGGCTTGAACTACGAGCAGTACTTC | CASSWMGLNYEQYF
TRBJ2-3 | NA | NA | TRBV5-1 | TGCGCCAGCAGCTTTCGACGAGCTCTAGGCACAGATACGCAGTATTTT | CASSFRRALGTDTQYF
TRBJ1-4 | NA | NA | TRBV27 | TGTGCCAGCAGTCGGACCCCCACCGGAGGGAATGAAAAACTGTTTTTT | CASSRTPTGGNEKLFF
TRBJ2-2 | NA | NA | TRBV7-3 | TGTGCCAGCAGCTTTCAGGCCGGGGAGCTGTTTTTT | CASSFQAGELFF
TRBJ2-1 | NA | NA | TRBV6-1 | TGTGCCAGCAGTGGGGCAGGGGTTGCCGGTTTTCACGGCAATGAGCAGTTCTTC | CASSGAGVAGFHGNEQFF
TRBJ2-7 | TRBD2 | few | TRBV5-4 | TGTGCCAGCAGCCTCCCCGGGGGAGGGGAAGCGTACGAGCAGTACTTC | CASSLPGGGEAYEQYF
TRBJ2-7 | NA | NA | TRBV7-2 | TGTGCCAGCAGCTTAGTGAGCGGCTCCTACGAGCAGTACTTC | CASSLVSGSYEQYF
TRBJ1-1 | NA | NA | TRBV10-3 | TGTGCCATCAGTGCAACAGCCTTCCAGAACACTGAAGCTTTCTTT | CAISATAFQNTEAFF
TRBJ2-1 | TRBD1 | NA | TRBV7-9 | TGTGCCAGCAGCGAGATGCCCGGGACAGGGAGGGACAATGAGCAGTTCTTC | CASSEMPGTGRDNEQFF
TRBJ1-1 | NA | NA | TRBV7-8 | TGTGCCAGCAGCTCCCCGCCCAGTGACACTGAAGCTTTCTTT | CASSSPPSDTEAFF
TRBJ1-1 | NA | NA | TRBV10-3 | TGTGCCATCAGTGAGGTAGGAGGAGAGACTGAAGCTTTCTTT | CAISEVGGETEAFF
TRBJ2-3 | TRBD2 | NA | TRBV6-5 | TGTGCCACCTCTCGGACTAGCAGAACAGATACGCAGTATTTT | CATSRTSRTDTQYF
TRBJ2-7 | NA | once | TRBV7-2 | TGTGCCAGCAGCGGACTTTTAAGCTCCTACGAGCAGTACTTC | CASSGLLSSYEQYF
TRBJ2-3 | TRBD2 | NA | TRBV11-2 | TGTGCCAGCAGCAAAAGCGGGAGGGAGGAAGATACGCAGTATTTT | CASSKSGREEDTQYF
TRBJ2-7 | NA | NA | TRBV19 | TGTGCCAGTAGTGGAGAGGGGACTCCCTACGAGCAGTACTTC | CASSGEGTPYEQYF
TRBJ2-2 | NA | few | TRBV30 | TGTGCCTGGAGTGACAGGGATTTGGAGCTGTTTTTT | CAWSDRDLELFF
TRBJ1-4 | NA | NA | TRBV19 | TGTGCCAGTAGTAGACGGGGGGCCGGTGAAAAACTGTTTTTT | CASSRRGAGEKLFF
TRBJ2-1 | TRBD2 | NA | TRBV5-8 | TGTGCCAGCAGCTTTGCGGGAGGGTACAATGAGCAGTTCTTC | CASSFAGGYNEQFF
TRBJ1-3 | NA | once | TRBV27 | TGTGCCAGCAGTGAGACAGACTCTGGAAACACCATATATTTT | CASSETDSGNTIYF
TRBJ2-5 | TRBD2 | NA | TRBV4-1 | TGCGCCAGCAGCCAAGTAGCGGGAAGGGAAGAGACCCAGTACTTC | CASSQVAGREETQYF